These T cell receptor beta chains were read from a single sample in a study of identical twins. MiXCR, run by TCRdb on the 5' RACE reads, gives a single entry per CDR3 protein. The sample records 500,000 to 700,000 distinct CDR3 sequences, roughly 7.2% being singletons. In addition, the sample was reused for a study of yellow fever vaccine responses in identical twins.

Material: PBMCs. Receptors originate from a woman younger than 35 in good health. Each CDR3 is given with its conserved first and last residue. Fields, in order: J gene, D gene, V gene, clone size, CDR3 DNA, CDR3 protein. D genes are given only for firm matches. Size values are once, few and many counts, or a class for expanded clones, and some rows have none.

TRBJ2-1 TRBD1 TRBV27 few TGTGCCAGCAGCCCAACGGGACAGGGGACCTACAATGAGCAGTTCTTC CASSPTGQGTYNEQFF
TRBJ2-5 NA TRBV29-1 once TGCAGCGTTGCCTTAGAAGAGACCCAGTACTTC CSVALEETQYF
TRBJ2-1 NA TRBV24-1 many TGTGCCACCAGTGATTTCGGGGGTAACGACAATGAGCAGTTCTTC CATSDFGGNDNEQFF
TRBJ1-5 NA TRBV10-3 few TGTGCCATCAGTGCAGGGCCCTCTAATCAGCCCCAGCATTTT CAISAGPSNQPQHF
TRBJ2-1 NA TRBV29-1 few TGCAGCGTTTCATCCAATGAGCAGTTCTTC CSVSSNEQFF
TRBJ1-1 NA TRBV11-2 many TGTGCCAGCAGCTCGCAGGGGTCGAACACTGAAGCTTTCTTT CASSSQGSNTEAFF
TRBJ1-2 NA TRBV20-1 few TGCAGTGCCGCCCGGGAGACGGGGGGCTACACCTTC CSAARETGGYTF
TRBJ2-7 TRBD2 TRBV5-1 few TGCGCCAGCAGCTTGGAGGCTAGCGGGAGGCCGTACGAGCAGTACTTC CASSLEASGRPYEQYF
TRBJ1-5 TRBD1 TRBV7-2 few TGTGCCAGCAGCCCCGACAGGGCTCAGCCCCAGCATTTT CASSPDRAQPQHF
TRBJ2-7 NA TRBV3-1 NA TGTGCCAGCAGCCACTTGAATGGCGGCGGAATCTTC CASSHLNGGGIF
TRBJ2-1 NA TRBV12-3/TRBV12-4 NA TGTGCCAGCAGTTTGAATTTCTACAATGAGCAGTTCTTC CASSLNFYNEQFF
TRBJ2-1 NA TRBV29-1 many TGCAGCGTCAGTTGGGGCCGAGGGGCAAGTGAGCAGTTCTTC CSVSWGRGASEQFF
TRBJ2-7 NA TRBV27 NA TGTGCCAGCAGCCCCCCCATGGAGCCCTACGAGCAGTACTTC CASSPPMEPYEQYF
TRBJ2-7 NA TRBV29-1 NA TGCAGCGTTTACACACTCTCCTACGAGCAGTACTTC CSVYTLSYEQYF
TRBJ1-2 NA TRBV13 NA TGTGCCAGCAGCTCCCGGAGGGGTGAGGGATATAACTATGGCTACACCTTC CASSSRRGEGYNYGYTF
TRBJ1-1 NA TRBV2 few TGTGCCAGCACCCAGGAAGTGGGGAGGACTGAAGCTTTCTTT CASTQEVGRTEAFF
TRBJ2-1 TRBD2 TRBV12-3/TRBV12-4 many TGTGCCAGCAGTGGGGAAGTAGCGGGGATGTACAATGAGCAGTTCTTC CASSGEVAGMYNEQFF
TRBJ2-1 TRBD2 TRBV10-3 NA TGTGCCATCAGTGAGTCTAGTGGGACTAGTGCGAATGAGCAGTTCTTC CAISESSGTSANEQFF
TRBJ1-4 NA TRBV5-1 few TGCGCCAGCAGCTTGGAGGGACTCGAAGGCGAAAAACTGTTTTTT CASSLEGLEGEKLFF
TRBJ2-2 NA TRBV7-8 NA TGTGCCAGCAGCTTAGAACGCCTCGGCACCGGGGAGCTGTTTTTT CASSLERLGTGELFF
TRBJ1-1 TRBD1 TRBV6-1 few TGTGCCAGCAGTGCCCAGGGGGCAGAGACTGAAGCTTTCTTT CASSAQGAETEAFF
TRBJ2-5 NA TRBV3-1 few TGTGCCAGCAGCCAAACGGGCCGTGGGACCCAGTACTTC CASSQTGRGTQYF
TRBJ2-3 NA TRBV7-3 NA TGTGCCAGCAGCTTAGCTGGAGCGGTGACGCAGTATTTT CASSLAGAVTQYF
TRBJ2-3 NA TRBV11-2 NA TGTGCCAGCAGCTTACTCAATCGCCCCCGGGAGTTAGATACGCAGTATTTT CASSLLNRPRELDTQYF
TRBJ2-1 TRBD1 TRBV28 few TGTGCCAGCAGTTCGGGACAGGGCAGTGAGCAGTTCTTC CASSSGQGSEQFF
TRBJ2-5 TRBD2 TRBV20-1 once TGCAGTGCTAACCCCGTGGATCTAGCGGGGGGATGGGAGACCCAGTACTTC CSANPVDLAGGWETQYF
TRBJ2-3 NA TRBV14 NA TGTGCCAGCAGCCAAGAATGGGTGGGCACAGATACGCAGTATTTT CASSQEWVGTDTQYF
TRBJ2-1 TRBD2 TRBV20-1 NA TGCAGTGCCCACCACCCGGGACTAGCGCAACTGAGGCGGTACAATGAGCAGTTCTTC CSAHHPGLAQLRRYNEQFF
TRBJ1-1 NA TRBV29-1 NA TGCAGCGTTGAGAAGAAGGGTCGGGCTTTCTTT CSVEKKGRAFF
TRBJ2-1 TRBD2 TRBV5-1 NA TGCGCCAGCAGCCCGTCGCCTAGCGGGGGGTACAATGAGCAGTTCTTC CASSPSPSGGYNEQFF
TRBJ1-2 TRBD1 TRBV7-8 few TGTGCCAGCAGCTTAAAAGGGGGCGCGCCTAACTATGGCTACACCTTC CASSLKGGAPNYGYTF
TRBJ1-2 NA TRBV11-2 NA TGTGCCAGCAGCCCGAGATATTGGCGTAAGGGATACTATGGCTACACCTTC CASSPRYWRKGYYGYTF
TRBJ2-3 NA TRBV27 many TGTGCCAGCGACCCTACGCGGGGGCCCCAGCGGAGAAGCACAGATACGCAGTATTTT CASDPTRGPQRRSTDTQYF
TRBJ2-2 NA TRBV10-3 many TGTGCCATCACCGAAGGGAAATCCGGGGAGCTGTTTTTT CAITEGKSGELFF
TRBJ2-1 TRBD1 TRBV20-1 NA TGCAGTGCCCCTACCGGGACAGGGGGCGGTGAGCAGTTCTTC CSAPTGTGGGEQFF
TRBJ1-2 NA TRBV12-3/TRBV12-4 NA TGTGCCAGCAGTTTAAACAGGGCAGGGCTAGAGGGCTACACCTTC CASSLNRAGLEGYTF
TRBJ1-1 NA TRBV5-1 few TGCGCCAGCAGCTTGGGGACAACCACTGAAGCTTTCTTT CASSLGTTTEAFF
TRBJ1-2 NA TRBV28 few TGTGCCAGCTCCCTCGGAGAGGTCTTAGCTAACTATGGCTACACCTTC CASSLGEVLANYGYTF
TRBJ1-1 TRBD1 TRBV20-1 NA TGCAGTGCGGCCGGGACAGGGGGCCTGAACACTGAAGCTTTCTTT CSAAGTGGLNTEAFF
TRBJ1-1 TRBD1 TRBV12-3/TRBV12-4 NA TGTGCCAGCAGTTTCGGACAGGGGTTTGGTGAAGCTTTCTTT CASSFGQGFGEAFF
TRBJ2-5 NA TRBV2 many TGTGCCAGCAGGTCGGTCCCACAAGAGACCCAGTACTTC CASRSVPQETQYF